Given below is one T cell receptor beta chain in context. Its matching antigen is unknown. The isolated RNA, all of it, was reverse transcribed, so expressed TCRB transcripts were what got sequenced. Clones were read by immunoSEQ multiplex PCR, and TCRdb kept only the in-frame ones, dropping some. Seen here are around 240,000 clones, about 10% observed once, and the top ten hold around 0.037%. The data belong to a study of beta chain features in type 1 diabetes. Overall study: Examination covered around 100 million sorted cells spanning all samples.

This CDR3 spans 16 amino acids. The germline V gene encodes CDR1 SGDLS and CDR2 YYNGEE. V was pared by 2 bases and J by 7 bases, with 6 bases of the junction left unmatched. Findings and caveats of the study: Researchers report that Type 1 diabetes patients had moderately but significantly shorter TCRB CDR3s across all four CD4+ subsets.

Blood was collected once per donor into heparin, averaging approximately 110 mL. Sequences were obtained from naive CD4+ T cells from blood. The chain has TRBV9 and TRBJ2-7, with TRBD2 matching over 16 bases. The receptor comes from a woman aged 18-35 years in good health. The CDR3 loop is CASSVGLAGGPAEQYF. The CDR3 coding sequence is TGTGCCAGCAGCGTGGGACTAGCGGGAGGGCCCGCTGAGCAGTACTTC.